The next 5 T cell receptor beta chains were all read from a single sample in a study of OX40 agonist ivuxolimab in advanced cancers. Receptor libraries were prepared by the immunoSEQ multiplex PCR assay. Sourced from immuneACCESS, this table was stored by TCRdb with only in-frame sequences that have V and J called. A share of the clones is absent; for the studies checked, an unresolved V gene accounts for under half, and the remainder has no known explanation. This sample holds under 85,000 clones; more than 70% were observed only once. Around 0.56% of the sample is taken by the ten largest. The source material was CD4+ or CD8+ T cells sorted from blood, sampled in a trial of the OX40 agonist ivuxolimab. Receptor source: an adult with an advanced solid tumor such as melanoma, head and neck, liver or kidney cancer.

This chain uses TRBV5-8 with TRBJ2-6; D call uncertain. Germline loops: CDR1 SGHTS, CDR2 YDEGEE. The CDR3 loop spans 15 amino acids. The ends were cut back, 4 bases at V and 2 bases at J, with 10 bases in the middle. This CDR3 is CASSLHEPGANVLTF. In DNA form, the CDR3 reads TGTGCCAGCAGCCTCCATGAACCTGGGGCCAACGTCCTGACTTTC. Looking up the rest from reference TRBV5-8 and TRBJ2-6 gives the full variable domain: EAGVTQSPTHLIKTRGQQATLRCSPISGHTSVYWYQQALGLGLQFLLWYDEGEERNRGNFPPRFSGRQFPNYSSELNVNALELEDSALYLCASSLHEPGANVLTFGAGSRLTVL.

Here the CDR3 DNA reads TGTGCCAGCCGGAAAAAAGGACTAGCGGGGGATACCCAGTACTTC. Translation: CASRKKGLAGDTQYF. V and J are TRBV5-8 and TRBJ2-5; 13 bases align to TRBD2. J lost 8 bases, V lost 7 bases, and 11 bases had no gene match. The CDR3 length is 15 residues. From germline, CDR1 is SGHTS and CDR2 YDEGEE.

The chain uses TRBV25-1 and TRBJ1-4; TRBD1 is a possible D gene (5 bases). The germline V gene encodes CDR1 MGHDK and CDR2 SYGVNS. This CDR3 has 16 residues. Trimming removed 3 bases from V and 7 bases from J, with 18 bases in between. The CDR3 nucleotides are TGTGCCAGCAGTGAGGACCCGGGACTGGGGAGTGAAAAACTGTTTTTT. Protein product: CASSEDPGLGSEKLFF. Looking up the rest from reference TRBV25-1 and TRBJ1-4 gives the full variable domain: EADIYQTPRYLVIGTGKKITLECSQTMGHDKMYWYQQDPGMELHLIHYSYGVNSTEKGDLSSESTVSRIRTEHFPLTLESARPSHTSQYLCASSEDPGLGSEKLFFGSGTQLSVL.

Comment on this clone: A junction boundary mismatches the germline segment, possibly from a read error. The same CDR3 arises from other DNA sequences in this sample as well. The genes are TRBV20-1 and TRBJ2-5; D is uncertain. The CDR3 consists of 11 residues. The germline CDR1 and CDR2 sequences are DFQATT and SNEGSKA (reference sequence). CDR3 in amino acids: CSATFGETQYF. DNA for the CDR3: TGTAGTGCCACGTTTGGAGAGACCCAGTACTTC.

CDR3 bases: TGTGCCAGCAGCCCCCCAGCGACAGGGGTTGAAAAACTGTTTTTT. Translating gives CASSPPATGVEKLFF. The chain uses TRBV5-5 and TRBJ1-4; 8 positions match TRBD1. Trimming removed 4 bases from V and 7 bases from J; junction bases left unmatched: 9. The V gene's germline CDR1 is SGHKS and CDR2 YYEKEE (reference sequence). The CDR3 covers 15 residues.